Below, 13 T cell receptor beta chains from the same sample are listed, as sequenced in a study of shared clonotypes between healthy human individuals. CD45RO-negative, CCR7-selected cells formed the naive CD8 fraction, which excluded terminally differentiated effector memory CD45RA+ cells. TCRdb keeps only in-frame clones here, not all; method: immunoSEQ multiplex PCR. The repertoire holds 1.5 million to 2.5 million clones, with roughly 94% as singletons. The sequenced sample consisted of naive CD8+ T cells sorted from blood. Receptors were obtained from a man aged 18 to 30 in good health.

Only one count was recorded for this clone. The chain has TRBV11-2 and TRBJ2-7, with 7 positions matching TRBD1. The CDR3 covers 17 residues. CDR1 is SGHAT, CDR2 FQNNGV, per germline. The V segment lost 1 base and the J segment 3 bases; nucleotides outside the gene matches: 12. DNA of the CDR3: TGTGCCAGCAGCTTAGTACCCCTCACCGGGACAGTCTACGAGCAGTACTTC. Translated, it gives CASSLVPLTGTVYEQYF.

V and J are TRBV27 and TRBJ2-2, with 7 nucleotides matching TRBD2. The length of the CDR3 is 12 residues. V was pared by 8 bases and J by 3 bases, with 0 bases of the junction left unmatched. Germline CDR1 MNHEY, CDR2 SMNVEV (reference sequence). The CDR3 here is CASGGDTGELFF. CDR3 DNA: TGTGCCAGCGGGGGGGACACCGGGGAGCTGTTTTTT.

The chain combines TRBV6-5 with TRBJ1-1, with 8 nucleotides matching TRBD1. V gave up 8 bases and J gave up 0 bases; unmatched junction bases: 2. Germline V gives CDR1 MNHEY, CDR2 SVGAGI. CDR3 length equals 13 residues. CDR3 residues: CASGQGLNTEAFF. The DNA of the CDR3 is TGTGCCAGCGGACAGGGATTGAACACTGAAGCTTTCTTT.

This chain uses TRBV25-1 with TRBJ1-2, with TRBD1 matching 8 bases. The CDR3 is 17 amino acids. Germline V gene lookup returns CDR1 MGHDK and CDR2 SYGVNS. With 2 bases clipped from V and 0 bases from J, the junction kept 8 bases outside the gene matches. Here the CDR3 reads CASSEVDRTGPNYGYTF. As DNA, the CDR3 is TGTGCCAGCAGTGAAGTAGACCGGACAGGGCCTAACTATGGCTACACCTTC.

In its sample, this clone was seen a few times. The chain recombines TRBV2 with TRBJ1-6, with TRBD1 matching over 11 bases. Germline CDR1 is SNHLY and CDR2 is FYNNEI. The CDR3 is 14 amino acids. V shed 3 bases and J 10 bases; nucleotides not matched to a gene: 2. The CDR3 sequence: CASSEGQGDSPLHF. The DNA of the CDR3 is TGTGCCAGCAGTGAGGGACAGGGGGACTCACCCCTCCACTTT. The full variable domain, rest sourced from reference TRBV2 and TRBJ1-6, is EPEVTQTPSHQVTQMGQEVILRCVPISNHLYFYWYRQILGQKVEFLVSFYNNEISEKSEIFDDQFSVERPDGSNFTLKIRSTKLEDSAMYFCASSEGQGDSPLHFGNGTRLTVT.

The CDR3 sequence is CASSPGGSGSWDNEQFF. The CDR3 coding sequence is TGTGCCAGCAGCCCCGGGGGTAGCGGGAGTTGGGACAATGAGCAGTTCTTC. This chain uses TRBV9 with TRBJ2-1, with 9 positions matching TRBD2. V lost 4 bases and J lost 5; bases outside the gene matches: 13. The V gene's germline CDR1 is SGDLS and CDR2 YYNGEE. The CDR3 is made up of 17 amino acids.

This clone appeared once. V and J are TRBV2 and TRBJ2-5; 7 bases line up with TRBD2. Trimming cost V 2 bases and J 8 bases; bases outside gene matches: 5. Germline V lookup: CDR1 SNHLY, CDR2 FYNNEI. The CDR3 is 13 amino acids. The CDR3 nucleotides read TGTGCCAGCAGTGAAAGACTAGCTCCCACCCAGTACTTC. Residues: CASSERLAPTQYF.

The chain carries TRBV5-1 and TRBJ1-2; 8 bases fit TRBD1. CDR1 and CDR2 from the germline V gene are SGHRS and YFSETQ. This CDR3 is 16 amino acids long. V shed 0 bases and J 1 base; nucleotides not matched to a gene: 5. This CDR3 reads CASSLEAGGLNYGYTF. The CDR3 region has the DNA TGCGCCAGCAGCTTGGAGGCAGGGGGCCTTAACTATGGCTACACCTTC.

A word on this clone: The identical CDR3 is also encoded by other nucleotide sequences in the sample. CDR3 residues: CASSDGPSYEQYF. The CDR3, as DNA: TGTGCCAGCAGCGACGGGCCATCCTACGAGCAGTACTTC. This sequence joins TRBV27 and TRBJ2-7; D unclear. This CDR3 contains 13 residues. Germline V gene data show CDR1 as MNHEY and CDR2 as SMNVEV (reference sequence). Deletions cut 6 bases from V and 1 base from J, with 10 bases between.

The CDR3 sequence is CASVYWTANYGYTF. The CDR3 region has the DNA TGTGCCAGCGTTTACTGGACGGCAAACTATGGCTACACCTTC. V usage is TRBV2 and J usage is TRBJ1-2; no clear D gene. Trimming took 8 bases from V and 2 from J, leaving 15 bases between them. This CDR3 is built from 14 residues. Per germline, CDR1 SNHLY and CDR2 FYNNEI.

This chain connects TRBV7-9 to TRBJ2-3, with 13 bases aligning to TRBD2. The germline gives CDR1 SEHNR, CDR2 FQNEAQ (reference sequence). This CDR3 is built from 18 residues. Germline trimming cut 5 bases from V and 5 bases from J; bases unmatched to any gene: 13. The CDR3 is CASSPRTSGGPAQDTQYF. In DNA, the CDR3 is TGTGCCAGCAGCCCACGGACTAGCGGGGGCCCCGCACAAGATACGCAGTATTTT.

This chain uses TRBV13 with TRBJ2-7; D ambiguous. The V gene lost 8 bases and the J gene lost 4 bases, with 18 bases spanning the gap. The CDR3 is 14 residues long. Germline lookup yields CDR1 PRHDT and CDR2 FYEKMQ (reference sequence). The CDR3 is CASGRAGEGYEQYF. CDR3 nucleotides: TGTGCCAGCGGCCGTGCAGGAGAAGGGTACGAGCAGTACTTC. The variable domain in full, with the rest retrieved from reference TRBV13 and TRBJ2-7, is AAGVIQSPRHLIKEKRETATLKCYPIPRHDTVYWYQQGPGQDPQFLISFYEKMQSDKGSIPDRFSAQQFSDYHSELNMSSLELGDSALYFCASGRAGEGYEQYFGPGTRLTVT.

The CDR3 is CASRGGISKNEKLFF. For the CDR3, the DNA is TGTGCCAGCCGAGGAGGGATATCGAAGAATGAAAAACTGTTTTTT. The gene calls are TRBV27 and TRBJ1-4; D remains unclear. V gave up 8 bases and J gave up 5 bases, with 18 bases separating them. From germline, CDR1 is MNHEY and CDR2 SMNVEV (reference sequence). CDR3 length: 15 residues. Supplemented by reference TRBV27 and TRBJ1-4, the full variable domain reads EAQVTQNPRYLITVTGKKLTVTCSQNMNHEYMSWYRQDPGLGLRQIYYSMNVEVTDKGDVPEGYKVSRKEKRNFPLILESPSPNQTSLYFCASRGGISKNEKLFFGSGTQLSVL.